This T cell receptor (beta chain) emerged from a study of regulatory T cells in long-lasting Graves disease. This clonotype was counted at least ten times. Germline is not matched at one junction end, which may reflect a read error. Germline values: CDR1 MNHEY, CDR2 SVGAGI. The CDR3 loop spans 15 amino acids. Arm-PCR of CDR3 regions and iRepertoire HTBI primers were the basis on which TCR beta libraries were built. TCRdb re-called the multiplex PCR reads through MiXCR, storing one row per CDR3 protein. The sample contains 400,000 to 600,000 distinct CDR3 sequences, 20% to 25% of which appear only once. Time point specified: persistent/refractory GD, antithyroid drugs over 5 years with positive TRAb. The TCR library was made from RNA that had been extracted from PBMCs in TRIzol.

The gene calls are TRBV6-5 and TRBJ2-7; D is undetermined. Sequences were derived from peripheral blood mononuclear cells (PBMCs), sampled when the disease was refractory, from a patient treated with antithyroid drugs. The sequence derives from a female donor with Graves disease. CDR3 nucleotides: TGTGCCAACAGTTACTTTGTCGTTAGCTCCTACGAGCAGTACTTC. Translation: CANSYFVVSSYEQYF.